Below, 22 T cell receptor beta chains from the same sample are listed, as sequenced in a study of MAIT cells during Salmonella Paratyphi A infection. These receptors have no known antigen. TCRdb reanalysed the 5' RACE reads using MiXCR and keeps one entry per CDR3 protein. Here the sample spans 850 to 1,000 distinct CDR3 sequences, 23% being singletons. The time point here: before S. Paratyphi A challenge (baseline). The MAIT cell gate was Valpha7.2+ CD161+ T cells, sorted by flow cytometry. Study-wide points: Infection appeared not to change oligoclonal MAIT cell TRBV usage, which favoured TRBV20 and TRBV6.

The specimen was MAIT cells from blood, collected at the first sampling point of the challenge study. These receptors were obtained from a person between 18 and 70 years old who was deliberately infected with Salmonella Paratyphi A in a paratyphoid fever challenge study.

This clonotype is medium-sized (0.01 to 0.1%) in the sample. The CDR3 protein is CASSPGQDVGEQYF. CDR3 nucleotides: TGTGCCAGCAGCCCGGGACAGGACGTCGGCGAGCAGTACTTC. The J gene is TRBJ2-7, the V gene TRBV4-2; 8 bases line up with TRBD1. The CDR3 covers 14 residues. Germline V CDR1 and CDR2: LGHNA, YNFKEQ. V lost 4 bases and J lost 6; bases outside the gene matches: 8.

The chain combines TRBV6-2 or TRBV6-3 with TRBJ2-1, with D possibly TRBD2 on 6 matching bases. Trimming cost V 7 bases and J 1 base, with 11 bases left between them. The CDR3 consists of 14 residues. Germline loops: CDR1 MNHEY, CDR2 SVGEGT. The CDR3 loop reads CASNGGESYNEQFF. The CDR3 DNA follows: TGTGCCAGCAACGGCGGGGAGTCCTACAATGAGCAGTTCTTC.

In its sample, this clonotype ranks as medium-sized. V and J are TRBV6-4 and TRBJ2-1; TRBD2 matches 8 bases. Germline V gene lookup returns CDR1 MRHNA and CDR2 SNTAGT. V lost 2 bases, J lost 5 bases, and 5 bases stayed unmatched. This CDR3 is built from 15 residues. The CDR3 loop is CASSDGVAGNNEQFF. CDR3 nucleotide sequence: TGTGCCAGCAGTGACGGGGTAGCGGGAAACAATGAGCAGTTCTTC.

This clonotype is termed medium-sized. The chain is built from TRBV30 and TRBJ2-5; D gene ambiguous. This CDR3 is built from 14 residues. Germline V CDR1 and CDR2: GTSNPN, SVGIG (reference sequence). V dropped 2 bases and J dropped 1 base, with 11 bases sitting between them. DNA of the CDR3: TGTGCCTGGAGTCAGGTTGAACCCCAAGAGACCCAGTACTTC. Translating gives CAWSQVEPQETQYF.

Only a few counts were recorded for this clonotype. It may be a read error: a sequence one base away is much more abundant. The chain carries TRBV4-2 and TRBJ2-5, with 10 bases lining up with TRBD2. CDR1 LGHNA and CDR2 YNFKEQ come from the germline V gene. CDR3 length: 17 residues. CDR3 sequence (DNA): TGTGCCAGCAGCCAAGATGGTCGAGCGGGGGGGCCGGAGACCCAGGACTTC. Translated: CASSQDGRAGGPETQDF.

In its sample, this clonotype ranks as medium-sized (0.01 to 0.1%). CDR3 sequence reads: CASHSPAGHSSPLHF. The CDR3 DNA reads as TGTGCCAGCCATTCCCCGGCAGGGCATAGTTCACCCCTCCACTTT. V usage is TRBV5-8 and J usage is TRBJ1-6, with D tentatively TRBD1 (5 bases). Trimming left V 7 bases short and J 9 bases short, with 20 bases between. CDR1 is SGHTS, CDR2 YDEGEE, per germline. This CDR3 is built from 15 residues.

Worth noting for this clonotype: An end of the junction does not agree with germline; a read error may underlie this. The CDR3 sequence: CASSQDHGAGGYNSPPHF. As DNA, the CDR3 is TGCGCCAGCAGCCAAGATCATGGGGCCGGCGGTTATAATTCACCCCCCCACTTT. V usage is TRBV4-1 and J usage is TRBJ1-6; D perhaps matches TRBD1 (5 bases). CDR1 MGHRA and CDR2 YSYEKL come from the germline V gene. This CDR3 has 18 residues.

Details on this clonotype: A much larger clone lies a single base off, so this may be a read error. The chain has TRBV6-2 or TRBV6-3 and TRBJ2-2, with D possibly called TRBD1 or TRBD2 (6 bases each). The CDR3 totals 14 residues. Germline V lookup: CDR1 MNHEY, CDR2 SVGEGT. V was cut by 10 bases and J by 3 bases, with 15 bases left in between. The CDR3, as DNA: TGTGCCACCAACACGGGGGCAGACACCGGGGAGCTGTTTTTT. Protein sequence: CATNTGADTGELFF.

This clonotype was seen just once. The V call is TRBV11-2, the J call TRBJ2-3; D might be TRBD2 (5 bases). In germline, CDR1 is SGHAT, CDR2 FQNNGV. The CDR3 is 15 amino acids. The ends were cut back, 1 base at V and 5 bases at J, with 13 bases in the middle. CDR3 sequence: CASSLVGGPLDTQYF. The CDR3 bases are TGTGCCAGCAGCTTAGTCGGCGGGCCCTTAGATACGCAGTATTTT.

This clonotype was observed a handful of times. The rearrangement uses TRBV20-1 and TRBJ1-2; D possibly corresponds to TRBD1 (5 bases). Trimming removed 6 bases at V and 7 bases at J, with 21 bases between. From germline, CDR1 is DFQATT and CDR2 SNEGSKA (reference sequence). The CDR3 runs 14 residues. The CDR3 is CSADKDTHTSGYTF. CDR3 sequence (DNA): TGCAGTGCCGACAAGGACACCCATACGAGTGGCTACACCTTC.

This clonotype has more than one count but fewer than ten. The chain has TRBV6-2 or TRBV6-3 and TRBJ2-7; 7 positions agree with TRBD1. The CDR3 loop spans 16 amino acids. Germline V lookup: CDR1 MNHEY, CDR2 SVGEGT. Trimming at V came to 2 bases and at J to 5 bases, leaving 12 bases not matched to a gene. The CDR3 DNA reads TGTGCCAGCAGTTACCAGGGGGAAACCAAAACGGACGAGCAGTACTTC. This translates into CASSYQGETKTDEQYF.

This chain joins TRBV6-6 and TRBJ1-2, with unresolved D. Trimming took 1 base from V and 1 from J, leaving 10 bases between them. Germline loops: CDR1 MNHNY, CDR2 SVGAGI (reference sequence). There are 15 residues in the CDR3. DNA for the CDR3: TGTGCCAGCAGTTACTTTCCGGATAATAACTATGGCTACACCTTC. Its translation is CASSYFPDNNYGYTF.

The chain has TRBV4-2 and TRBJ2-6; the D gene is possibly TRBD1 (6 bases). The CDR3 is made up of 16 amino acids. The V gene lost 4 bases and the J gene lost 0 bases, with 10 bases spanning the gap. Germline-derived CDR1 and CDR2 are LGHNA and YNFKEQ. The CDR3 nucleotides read TGTGCCAGCAGCCGGGAGACAGGCTCTGGGGCCAACGTCCTGACTTTC. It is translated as CASSRETGSGANVLTF.

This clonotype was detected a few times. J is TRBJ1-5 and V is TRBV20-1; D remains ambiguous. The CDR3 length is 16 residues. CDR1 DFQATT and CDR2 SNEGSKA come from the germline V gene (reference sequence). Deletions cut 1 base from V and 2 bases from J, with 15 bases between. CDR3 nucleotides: TGCAGTGCTAGAGGGGCGGTATCCGTGGGCAATCAGCCCCAGCATTTT. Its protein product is CSARGAVSVGNQPQHF.

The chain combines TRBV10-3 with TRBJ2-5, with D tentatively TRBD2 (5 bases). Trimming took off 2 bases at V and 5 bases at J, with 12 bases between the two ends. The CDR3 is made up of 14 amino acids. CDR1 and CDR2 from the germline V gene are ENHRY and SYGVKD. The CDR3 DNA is TGTGCCATCAGTGAGGGGTCTAGCAGTGAGACCCAGTACTTC. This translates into CAISEGSSSETQYF.

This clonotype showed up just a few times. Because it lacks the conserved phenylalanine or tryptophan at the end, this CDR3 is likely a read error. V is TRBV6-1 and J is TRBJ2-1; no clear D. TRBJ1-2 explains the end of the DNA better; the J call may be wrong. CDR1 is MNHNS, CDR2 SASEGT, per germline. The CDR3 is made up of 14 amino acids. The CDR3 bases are TGTGCCAGCAGTGAAAGGGAGATCGCGAATGGCTACACCGTC. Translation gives CASSEREIANGYTV.

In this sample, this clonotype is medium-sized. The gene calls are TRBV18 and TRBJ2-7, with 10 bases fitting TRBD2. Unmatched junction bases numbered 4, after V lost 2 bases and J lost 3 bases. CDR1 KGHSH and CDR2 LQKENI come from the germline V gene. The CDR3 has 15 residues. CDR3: CASSPGLAGVYEQYF. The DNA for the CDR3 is TGTGCCAGCTCACCAGGGCTAGCGGGAGTCTACGAGCAGTACTTC.

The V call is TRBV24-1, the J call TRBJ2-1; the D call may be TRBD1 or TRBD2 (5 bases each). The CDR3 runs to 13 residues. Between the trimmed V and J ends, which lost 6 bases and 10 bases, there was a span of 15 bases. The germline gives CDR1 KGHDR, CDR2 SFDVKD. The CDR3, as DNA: TGTGCCACCAGTTGGGACGGACCAGCGGAGCAGTTCTTC. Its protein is CATSWDGPAEQFF.

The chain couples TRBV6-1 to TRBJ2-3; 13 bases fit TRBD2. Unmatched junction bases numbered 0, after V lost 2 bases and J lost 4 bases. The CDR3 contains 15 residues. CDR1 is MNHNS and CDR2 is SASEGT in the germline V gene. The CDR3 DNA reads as TGTGCCAGCAGTGAAACTAGCGGGGGGGCAGATACGCAGTATTTT. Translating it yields CASSETSGGADTQYF.

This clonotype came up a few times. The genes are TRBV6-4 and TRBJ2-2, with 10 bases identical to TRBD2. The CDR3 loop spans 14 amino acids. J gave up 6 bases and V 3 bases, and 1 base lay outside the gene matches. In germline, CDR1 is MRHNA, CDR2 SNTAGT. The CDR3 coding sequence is TGTGCCAGCAGTGAAGCGGGGGGGCCCGGGGAGCTGTTTTTT. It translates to CASSEAGGPGELFF.

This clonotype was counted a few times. CDR3 in DNA: TGTGCCAGCAGCTTAAGGCAGTCCTACGAGCAGTACGTC. It translates to CASSLRQSYEQYV. The gene calls are TRBV7-6 and TRBJ2-7; D remains ambiguous. The CDR3 covers 13 residues. From germline, CDR1 is SGHVS and CDR2 FNYEAQ. V was trimmed by 2 bases and J by 1 base, leaving 6 bases between them.

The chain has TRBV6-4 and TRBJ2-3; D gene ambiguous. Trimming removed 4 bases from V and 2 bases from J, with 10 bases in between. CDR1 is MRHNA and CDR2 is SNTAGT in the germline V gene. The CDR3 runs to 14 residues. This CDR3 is CASSGAEHTDTQYF. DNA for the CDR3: TGTGCCAGCAGTGGTGCGGAGCACACAGATACGCAGTATTTT.